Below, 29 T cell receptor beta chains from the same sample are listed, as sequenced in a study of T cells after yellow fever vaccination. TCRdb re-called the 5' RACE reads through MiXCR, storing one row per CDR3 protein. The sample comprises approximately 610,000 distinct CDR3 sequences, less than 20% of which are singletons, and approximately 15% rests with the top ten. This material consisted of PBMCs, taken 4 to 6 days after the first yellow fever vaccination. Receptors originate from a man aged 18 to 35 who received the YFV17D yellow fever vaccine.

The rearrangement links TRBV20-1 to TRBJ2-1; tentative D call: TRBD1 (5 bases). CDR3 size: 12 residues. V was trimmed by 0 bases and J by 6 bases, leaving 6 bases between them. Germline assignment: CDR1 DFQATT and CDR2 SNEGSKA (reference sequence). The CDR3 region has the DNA TGCAGTGCTAGAGAAGACAGCAATGAGCAGTTCTTC. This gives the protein CSAREDSNEQFF.

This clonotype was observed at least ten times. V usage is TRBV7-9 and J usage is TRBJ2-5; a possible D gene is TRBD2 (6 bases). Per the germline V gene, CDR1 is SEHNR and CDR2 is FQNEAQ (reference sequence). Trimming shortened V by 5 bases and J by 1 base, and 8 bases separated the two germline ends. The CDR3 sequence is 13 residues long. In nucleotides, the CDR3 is TGTGCCAGCAGCCGGGACTTCCAAGAGACCCAGTACTTC. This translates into CASSRDFQETQYF.

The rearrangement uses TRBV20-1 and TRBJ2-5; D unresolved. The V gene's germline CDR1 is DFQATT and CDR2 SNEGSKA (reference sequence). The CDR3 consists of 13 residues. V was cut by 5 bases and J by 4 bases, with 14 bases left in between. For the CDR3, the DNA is TGCAGTGCTGGTCCCCGATTCGGAGAGACCCAGTACTTC. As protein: CSAGPRFGETQYF.

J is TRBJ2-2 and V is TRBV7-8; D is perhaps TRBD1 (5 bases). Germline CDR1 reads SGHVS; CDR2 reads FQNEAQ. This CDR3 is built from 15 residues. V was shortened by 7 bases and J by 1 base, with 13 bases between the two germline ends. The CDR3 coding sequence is TGTGCCAGCACCGCTTCAGGGCGGAACACCGGGGAGCTGTTTTTT. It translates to CASTASGRNTGELFF.

The CDR3 coding sequence is TGTGCCAGCAGAATTGGACTAGCGGGTTACAATGAGCAGTTCTTC. Protein product: CASRIGLAGYNEQFF. The chain links TRBV5-4 to TRBJ2-1; 11 bases match TRBD2. Germline V CDR1 and CDR2: SGHNT, YYREEE (reference sequence). This CDR3 comprises 15 residues. J was trimmed by 4 bases and V by 5 bases; bases with no gene match: 5.

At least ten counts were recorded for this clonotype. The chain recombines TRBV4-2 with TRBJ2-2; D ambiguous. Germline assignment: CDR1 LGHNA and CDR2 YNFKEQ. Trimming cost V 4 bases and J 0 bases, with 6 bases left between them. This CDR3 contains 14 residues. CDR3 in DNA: TGTGCCAGCAGCCCGTACTCGAACACCGGGGAGCTGTTTTTT. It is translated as CASSPYSNTGELFF.

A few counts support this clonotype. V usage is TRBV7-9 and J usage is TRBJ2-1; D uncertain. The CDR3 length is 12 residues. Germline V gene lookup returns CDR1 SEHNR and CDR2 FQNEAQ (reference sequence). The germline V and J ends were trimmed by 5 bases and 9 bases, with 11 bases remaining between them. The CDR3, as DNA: TGTGCCAGCAGCCCCGAGGTGGGTGAGCAGTTCTTC. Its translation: CASSPEVGEQFF.

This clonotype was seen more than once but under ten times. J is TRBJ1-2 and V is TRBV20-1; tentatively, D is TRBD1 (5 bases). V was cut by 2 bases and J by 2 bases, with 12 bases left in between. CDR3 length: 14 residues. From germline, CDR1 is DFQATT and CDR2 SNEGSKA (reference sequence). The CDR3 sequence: CSARSGPGNYGYTF. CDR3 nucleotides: TGCAGTGCTAGATCGGGGCCTGGGAACTATGGCTACACCTTC.

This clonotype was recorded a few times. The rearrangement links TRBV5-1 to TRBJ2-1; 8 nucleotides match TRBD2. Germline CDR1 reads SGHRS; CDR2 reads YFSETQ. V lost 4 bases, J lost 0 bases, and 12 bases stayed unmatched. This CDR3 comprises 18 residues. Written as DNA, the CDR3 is TGCGCCAGCAGCCGAGGCGGGGGGCCCACCAGCTCCTACAATGAGCAGTTCTTC. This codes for CASSRGGGPTSSYNEQFF.

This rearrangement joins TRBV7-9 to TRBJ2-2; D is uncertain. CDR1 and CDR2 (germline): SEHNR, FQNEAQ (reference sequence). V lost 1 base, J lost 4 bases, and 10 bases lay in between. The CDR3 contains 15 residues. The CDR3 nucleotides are TGTGCCAGCAGCTTAGTGAAGGGATTCACCGGGGAGCTGTTTTTT. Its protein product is CASSLVKGFTGELFF.

The CDR3 DNA reads as TGCAGCGGGCAGTTCGAAAACACCGGGGAGCTGTTTTTT. Protein product: CSGQFENTGELFF. The V and J genes are TRBV29-1 and TRBJ2-2, with unresolved D. Germline V gene sequence: CDR1 SQVTM, CDR2 ANQGSEA. The V and J ends lost 7 bases and 2 bases respectively, with 11 bases between them. The CDR3 loop spans 13 amino acids.

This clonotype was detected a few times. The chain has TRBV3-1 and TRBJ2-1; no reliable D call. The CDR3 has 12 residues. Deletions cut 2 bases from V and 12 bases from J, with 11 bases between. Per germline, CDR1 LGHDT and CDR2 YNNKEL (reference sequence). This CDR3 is CASSQIGFVQFF. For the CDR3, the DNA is TGTGCCAGCAGCCAAATCGGGTTCGTGCAGTTCTTC.

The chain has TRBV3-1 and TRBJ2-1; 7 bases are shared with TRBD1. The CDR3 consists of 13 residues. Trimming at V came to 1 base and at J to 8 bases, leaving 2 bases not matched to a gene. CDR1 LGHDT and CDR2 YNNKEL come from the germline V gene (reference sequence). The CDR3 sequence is CASSQGGGYEQFF. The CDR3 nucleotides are TGTGCCAGCAGCCAAGGAGGGGGCTATGAGCAGTTCTTC.

CDR3 sequence: CASKRGADTGELFF. For the CDR3, the DNA is TGTGCCAGTAAGCGGGGGGCGGACACCGGGGAGCTGTTTTTT. This chain links TRBV27 with TRBJ2-2; the match to TRBD2 covers 9 bases. Trimming took 9 bases from V and 3 from J; bases not matched to a gene: 5. CDR3 length: 14 residues. Germline loops: CDR1 MNHEY, CDR2 SMNVEV (reference sequence).

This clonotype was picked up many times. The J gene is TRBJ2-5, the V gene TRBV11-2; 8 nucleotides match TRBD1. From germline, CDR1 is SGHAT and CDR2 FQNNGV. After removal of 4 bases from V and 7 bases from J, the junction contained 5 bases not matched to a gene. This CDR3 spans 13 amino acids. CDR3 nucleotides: TGTGCCAGCAGCTCTTACAGGGGGTCGACCCAGTACTTC. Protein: CASSSYRGSTQYF. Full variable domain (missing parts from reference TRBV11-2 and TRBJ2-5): EAGVAQSPRYKIIEKRQSVAFWCNPISGHATLYWYQQILGQGPKLLIQFQNNGVVDDSQLPKDRFSAERLKGVDSTLKIQPAKLEDSAVYLCASSSYRGSTQYFGPGTRLLVL.

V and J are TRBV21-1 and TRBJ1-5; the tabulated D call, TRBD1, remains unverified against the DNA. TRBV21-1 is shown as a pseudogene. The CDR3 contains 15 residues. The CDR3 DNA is TGTGCCAGCAGCACCAGACAGGGATGGAATCAGCCCCAGCATTTT. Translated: CASSTRQGWNQPQHF.

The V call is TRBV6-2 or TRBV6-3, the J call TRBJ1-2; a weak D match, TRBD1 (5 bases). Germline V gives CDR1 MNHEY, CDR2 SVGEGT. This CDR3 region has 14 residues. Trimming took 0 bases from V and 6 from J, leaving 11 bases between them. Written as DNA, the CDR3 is TGTGCCAGCAGTTACTCGAGGGGCGCGGATGGCTACACCTTC. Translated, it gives CASSYSRGADGYTF.

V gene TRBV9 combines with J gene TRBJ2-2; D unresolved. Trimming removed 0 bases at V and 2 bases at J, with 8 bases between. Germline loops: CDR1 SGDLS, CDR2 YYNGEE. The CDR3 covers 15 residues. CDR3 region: CASSVGTVNTGELFF. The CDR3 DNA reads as TGTGCCAGCAGCGTAGGAACGGTTAACACCGGGGAGCTGTTTTTT.

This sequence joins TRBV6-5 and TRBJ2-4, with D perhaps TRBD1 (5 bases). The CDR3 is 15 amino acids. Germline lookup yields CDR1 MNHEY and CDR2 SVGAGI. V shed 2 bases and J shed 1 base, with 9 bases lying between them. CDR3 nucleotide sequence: TGTGCCAGCAGTTACCTAAGGGGTGCCAAAAACATTCAGTACTTC. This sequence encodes CASSYLRGAKNIQYF.

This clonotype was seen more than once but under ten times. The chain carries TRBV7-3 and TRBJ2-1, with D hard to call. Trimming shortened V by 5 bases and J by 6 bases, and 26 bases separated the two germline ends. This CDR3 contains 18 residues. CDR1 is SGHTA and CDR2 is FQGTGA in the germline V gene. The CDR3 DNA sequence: TGTGCCAGCAGCCCCAACCCGCCGATACAACCCTTTATCAATGAGCAGTTCTTC. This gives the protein CASSPNPPIQPFINEQFF. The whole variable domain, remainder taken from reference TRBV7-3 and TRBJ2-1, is GAGVSQTPSNKVTEKGKYVELRCDPISGHTALYWYRQSLGQGPEFLIYFQGTGAADDSGLPNDRFFAVRPEGSVSTLKIQRTERGDSAVYLCASSPNPPIQPFINEQFFGPGTRLTVL.

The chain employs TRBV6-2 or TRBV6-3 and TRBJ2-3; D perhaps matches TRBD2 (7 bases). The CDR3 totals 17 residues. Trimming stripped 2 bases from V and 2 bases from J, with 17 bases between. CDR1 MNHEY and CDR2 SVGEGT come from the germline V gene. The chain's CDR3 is CASSYRGTTDLTDTQYF. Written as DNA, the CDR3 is TGTGCCAGCAGTTACAGGGGGACTACCGACCTCACAGATACGCAGTATTTT.

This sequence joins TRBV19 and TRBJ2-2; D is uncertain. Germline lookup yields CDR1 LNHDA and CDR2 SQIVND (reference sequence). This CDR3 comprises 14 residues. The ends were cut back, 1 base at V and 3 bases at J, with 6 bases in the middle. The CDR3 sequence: CASSIVLYTGELFF. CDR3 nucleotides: TGTGCCAGTAGTATAGTTCTGTACACCGGGGAGCTGTTTTTT.

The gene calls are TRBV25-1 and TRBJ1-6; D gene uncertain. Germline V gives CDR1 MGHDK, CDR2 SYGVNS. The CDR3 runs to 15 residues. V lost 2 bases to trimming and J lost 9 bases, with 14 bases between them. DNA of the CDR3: TGTGCCAGCAGTGAAGGGGAGATGGTTAGTTCACCCCTCCACTTT. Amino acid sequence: CASSEGEMVSSPLHF.

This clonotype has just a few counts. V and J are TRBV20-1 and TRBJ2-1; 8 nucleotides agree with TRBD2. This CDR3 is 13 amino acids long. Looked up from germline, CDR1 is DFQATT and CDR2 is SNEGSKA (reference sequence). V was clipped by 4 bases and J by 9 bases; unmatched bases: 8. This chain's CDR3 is CSAKRLARIEQFF. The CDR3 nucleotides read TGCAGTGCTAAAAGACTAGCGCGGATTGAGCAGTTCTTC.

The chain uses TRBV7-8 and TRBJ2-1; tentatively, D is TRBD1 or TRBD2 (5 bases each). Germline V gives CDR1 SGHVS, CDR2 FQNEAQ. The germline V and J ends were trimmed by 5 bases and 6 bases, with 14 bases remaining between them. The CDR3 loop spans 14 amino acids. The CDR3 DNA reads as TGTGCCAGCAGCCCCCGGGGACCGAGCAATGAGCAGTTCTTC. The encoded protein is CASSPRGPSNEQFF.

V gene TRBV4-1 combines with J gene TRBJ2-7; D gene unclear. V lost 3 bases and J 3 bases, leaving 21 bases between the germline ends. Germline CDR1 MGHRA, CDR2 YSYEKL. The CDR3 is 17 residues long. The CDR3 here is CASSQKQTGSGIYEQYF. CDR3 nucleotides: TGCGCCAGCAGCCAGAAACAGACCGGAAGTGGGATCTACGAGCAGTACTTC.

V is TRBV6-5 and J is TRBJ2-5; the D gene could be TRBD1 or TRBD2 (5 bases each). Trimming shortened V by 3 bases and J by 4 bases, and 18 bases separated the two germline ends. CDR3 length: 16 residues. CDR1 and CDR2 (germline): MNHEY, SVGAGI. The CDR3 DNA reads TGTGCCAGCAGTTATACCACCGGGACGTGGCGAGAGACCCAGTACTTC. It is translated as CASSYTTGTWRETQYF.

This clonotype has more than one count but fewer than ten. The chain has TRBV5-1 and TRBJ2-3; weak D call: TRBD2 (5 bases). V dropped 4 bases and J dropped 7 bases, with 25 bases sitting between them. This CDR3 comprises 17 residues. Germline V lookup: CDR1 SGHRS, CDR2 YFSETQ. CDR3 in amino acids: CASSDRGQQTLPYTQYF. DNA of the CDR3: TGCGCCAGCAGCGACCGGGGTCAGCAAACCCTTCCGTATACGCAGTATTTT. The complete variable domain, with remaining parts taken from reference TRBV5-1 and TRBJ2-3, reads KAGVTQTPRYLIKTRGQQVTLSCSPISGHRSVSWYQQTPGQGLQFLFEYFSETQRNKGNFPGRFSGRQFSNSRSEMNVSTLELGDSALYLCASSDRGQQTLPYTQYFGPGTRLTVL.

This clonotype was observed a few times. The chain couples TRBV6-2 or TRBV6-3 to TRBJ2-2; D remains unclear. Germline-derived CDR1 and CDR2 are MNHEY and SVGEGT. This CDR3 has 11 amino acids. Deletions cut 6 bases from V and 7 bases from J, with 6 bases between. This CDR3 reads CASRQRGELFF. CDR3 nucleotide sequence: TGTGCCAGCAGGCAGCGCGGGGAGCTGTTTTTT.